These 20 T cell receptor beta chains came from one sample sequenced in a study of blood T cell repertoires in COVID-19. TCRdb keeps only in-frame clones here, not all; method: immunoSEQ multiplex PCR. The top ten hold 2.7% of the sample, which has 200,000 to 250,000 clones, 88% seen once. The sequenced sample was peripheral blood. The receptors originated from a woman between 55 and 75 years old with acute or convalescent COVID-19.

V and J are TRBV19 and TRBJ2-1; TRBD2 aligns across 10 bases. V was clipped by 2 bases and J by 8 bases; unmatched bases: 6. CDR3 length: 15 residues. Germline V gene sequence: CDR1 LNHDA, CDR2 SQIVND (reference sequence). The DNA for the CDR3 is TGTGCCAGTAGTATATTTAGCGGGGGGAGCTATGAGCAGTTCTTC. It specifies CASSIFSGGSYEQFF.

The chain is built from TRBV5-5 and TRBJ2-1; the match to TRBD2 covers 8 bases. In germline, CDR1 is SGHKS, CDR2 YYEKEE (reference sequence). Losses at the gene ends were 1 base for V and 8 bases for J; bases not matched to a gene: 11. The CDR3 covers 16 residues. The CDR3 is CASSLSGGRRLDEQFF. The CDR3 bases are TGTGCCAGCAGCTTGTCAGGCGGGAGGAGGCTCGATGAGCAGTTCTTC.

The chain joins TRBV5-1 to TRBJ2-2; unclear D gene. Trimming took off 3 bases at V and 4 bases at J, with 16 bases between the two ends. CDR1 SGHRS and CDR2 YFSETQ come from the germline V gene. The CDR3 runs 16 residues. The CDR3 DNA reads TGCGCCAGCAGCTCGACCGGTTCGGGTCGCACCGGGGAGCTGTTTTTT. It translates to CASSSTGSGRTGELFF.

The chain couples TRBV9 to TRBJ1-3; weak D call: TRBD1 (5 bases). The germline V and J ends were trimmed by 2 bases and 6 bases, with 15 bases remaining between them. CDR1 SGDLS and CDR2 YYNGEE come from the germline V gene. The CDR3 consists of 15 residues. CDR3 loop: CASSVAGGGANTIYF. CDR3 sequence (DNA): TGTGCCAGCAGCGTGGCAGGCGGTGGGGCAAACACCATATATTTT.

The chain links TRBV9 to TRBJ1-5; TRBD1 agrees at 7 bases. The length of the CDR3 is 14 residues. V shed 4 bases and J 5 bases; nucleotides not matched to a gene: 6. Germline CDR1 SGDLS, CDR2 YYNGEE. CDR3 bases: TGTGCCAGCAGCCCTGACAGGGCGGATCAGCCCCAGCATTTT. Translating it yields CASSPDRADQPQHF.

The gene calls are TRBV5-5 and TRBJ1-1, with 9 positions matching TRBD1. The CDR3 loop spans 14 amino acids. With 5 bases clipped from V and 10 bases from J, the junction kept 12 bases outside the gene matches. Germline CDR1 reads SGHKS; CDR2 reads YYEKEE (reference sequence). CDR3 coding DNA: TGTGCCAGCAGATCAATTACAGGGGGCCGCGGAGCTTTCTTT. This codes for CASRSITGGRGAFF.

The J gene is TRBJ2-5, the V gene TRBV7-3, with TRBD2 identical over 9 bases. The V segment lost 2 bases and the J segment 3 bases; nucleotides outside the gene matches: 4. Looked up from germline, CDR1 is SGHTA and CDR2 is FQGTGA. This CDR3 comprises 15 residues. The CDR3 region is CASSLRGLAKETQYF. The CDR3 DNA is TGTGCCAGCAGCTTACGGGGACTAGCCAAAGAGACCCAGTACTTC.

In DNA form, the CDR3 reads TGTGCCACCAGCAGAGGTGTGCTCGCGAGGACTGAAGCTTTCTTT. Protein product: CATSRGVLARTEAFF. The chain has TRBV15 and TRBJ1-1; D ambiguous. In germline, CDR1 is LNHNV, CDR2 YYDKDF (reference sequence). The CDR3 is 15 amino acids. Trimming left V 1 base short and J 5 bases short, with 14 bases between.

This clone was observed once. The rearrangement links TRBV6-5 to TRBJ2-3; D might be TRBD2 (5 bases). Looked up from germline, CDR1 is MNHEY and CDR2 is SVGAGI. V lost 7 bases, J lost 1 base, and 15 bases lay in between. The CDR3 is 15 residues long. CDR3 coding DNA: TGTGCCAGCACCTTGTCGAGGGCGCGCACAGATACGCAGTATTTT. Translated, it gives CASTLSRARTDTQYF.

The chain employs TRBV28 and TRBJ2-7; TRBD1 aligns across 7 bases. The CDR3 contains 14 residues. V dropped 5 bases and J dropped 5; count of bases not matched to a gene: 9. Germline V gives CDR1 MDHEN, CDR2 SYDVKM. The CDR3 DNA reads as TGTGCCAGCAGTCCCTGGACAGGTAGGGACGAGCAGTACTTC. Translation: CASSPWTGRDEQYF. Using reference TRBV28 and TRBJ2-7 for the parts outside the CDR3, the full variable domain is DVKVTQSSRYLVKRTGEKVFLECVQDMDHENMFWYRQDPGLGLRLIYFSYDVKMKEKGDIPEGYSVSREKKERFSLILESASTNQTSMYLCASSPWTGRDEQYFGPGTRLTVT.

The chain links TRBV5-1 to TRBJ2-7; 7 bases align to TRBD1. The J segment lost 3 bases and the V segment lost 5 bases, leaving 5 bases of the junction unmatched. The V gene's germline CDR1 is SGHRS and CDR2 YFSETQ. The CDR3 totals 13 residues. The CDR3, as DNA: TGCGCCAGCAGACCACAGGGGAACTACGAGCAGTACTTC. It specifies CASRPQGNYEQYF.

The genes are TRBV7-2 and TRBJ2-7, with D maybe TRBD2 (5 bases). This CDR3 contains 14 residues. Germline CDR1 is SGHTA and CDR2 is FQGNSA. The germline V and J ends were trimmed by 0 bases and 8 bases, with 14 bases remaining between them. The CDR3 is CASSLAAGPRQQYF. CDR3 bases: TGTGCCAGCAGCTTAGCCGCGGGTCCACGGCAGCAGTACTTC.

This chain joins TRBV5-4 and TRBJ2-7; tentative D call: TRBD2 (6 bases). There are 18 residues in the CDR3. Germline V gene sequence: CDR1 SGHNT, CDR2 YYREEE (reference sequence). V was pared by 7 bases and J by 4 bases, with 30 bases between. The CDR3 DNA sequence: TGTGCCAGCTCGGGACGGGGACTTAAGGGTGTACCACTTTACGAGCAGTACTTC. This gives the protein CASSGRGLKGVPLYEQYF.

This clone has only one observation. This chain connects TRBV6-5 to TRBJ1-4; 10 nucleotides align to TRBD1. Trimming took 4 bases from V and 7 from J; bases not matched to a gene: 6. The CDR3 totals 15 residues. Per germline, CDR1 MNHEY and CDR2 SVGAGI. The CDR3 here is CASSSDRGRFEKLFF. The CDR3 nucleotides are TGTGCCAGCAGTTCCGACAGGGGGCGGTTTGAAAAACTGTTTTTT.

The J gene is TRBJ1-1, the V gene TRBV5-6; weak D call: TRBD1 (6 bases). Germline CDR1 reads SGHDT; CDR2 reads YYEEEE. There are 15 residues in the CDR3. Trimming took off 3 bases at V and 0 bases at J, with 12 bases between the two ends. The CDR3 sequence is CASSSWGRLNTEAFF. For the CDR3, the DNA is TGTGCCAGCAGCTCCTGGGGGCGACTGAACACTGAAGCTTTCTTT. Full variable domain (missing parts from reference TRBV5-6 and TRBJ1-1): DAGVTQSPTHLIKTRGQQVTLRCSPKSGHDTVSWYQQALGQGPQFIFQYYEEEERQRGNFPDRFSGHQFPNYSSELNVNALLLGDSALYLCASSSWGRLNTEAFFGQGTRLTVV.

The table lists this clone with a count of one. The chain couples TRBV4-1 to TRBJ2-1, with 14 nucleotides matching TRBD2. The V gene end was trimmed by 4 bases and the J gene end by 5 bases; junction bases not matched to a gene: 4. CDR1 MGHRA and CDR2 YSYEKL come from the germline V gene. The CDR3 consists of 16 residues. The DNA of the CDR3 is TGCGCCAGCAGCCTCCGACTAGCGGGAGGGAACAATGAGCAGTTCTTC. It encodes CASSLRLAGGNNEQFF.

The chain uses TRBV30 and TRBJ1-3; 7 bases map to TRBD1. J gave up 1 base and V 4 bases, and 13 bases lay outside the gene matches. CDR1 GTSNPN and CDR2 SVGIG come from the germline V gene (reference sequence). The CDR3 has 17 residues. CDR3 in DNA: TGTGCCTGGAAGACAGGGTTCACGTTTATGTCTGGAAACACCATATATTTT. It is translated as CAWKTGFTFMSGNTIYF.

The chain employs TRBV12-3 or TRBV12-4 and TRBJ1-2; tentatively, D is TRBD1 (6 bases). The V and J ends lost 6 bases and 4 bases respectively, with 9 bases between them. The CDR3 has 12 residues. The CDR3 reads CASRLQGYGYTF. In DNA, the CDR3 is TGTGCCAGCAGGTTACAGGGCTATGGCTACACCTTC.

This sequence joins TRBV19 and TRBJ1-2, with TRBD1 matching 8 bases. Germline V CDR1 and CDR2: LNHDA, SQIVND (reference sequence). Trimming cost V 5 bases and J 0 bases; bases outside gene matches: 8. The CDR3 extends over 16 amino acids. The CDR3 nucleotides read TGTGCCAGTAGTGCCTCCTGGGACAGGCCTAACTATGGCTACACCTTC. This sequence encodes CASSASWDRPNYGYTF.

The chain is built from TRBV3-1 (or the pseudogene TRBV3-2) and TRBJ2-3, with D unresolved. V was trimmed by 1 base and J by 0 bases, leaving 5 bases between them. Germline loops: CDR1 LGHDT, CDR2 YNNKEL (reference sequence). The CDR3 spans 14 residues. CDR3 region: CASSQAGSTDTQYF. The CDR3 nucleotides read TGTGCCAGCAGCCAAGCCGGGAGCACAGATACGCAGTATTTT.